The 18 T cell receptor beta chains given below trace back to one sample, sequenced in a study of blood T cell repertoires in COVID-19. This table comes from immunoSEQ multiplex PCR, and its TCRdb copy is limited to in-frame clones, with some not included. Among over 85,000 clones listed, around 81% were seen once. Sequenced material: peripheral blood. These receptor sequences come from a man in his forties or fifties with acute or convalescent COVID-19.

This clone was observed a handful of times. The chain is built from TRBV28 and TRBJ1-2, with 9 bases lining up with TRBD1. With V trimmed by 8 bases and J by 8 bases, 12 bases remained unmatched. Germline-derived CDR1 and CDR2 are MDHEN and SYDVKM. The CDR3 consists of 14 residues. This CDR3 is CASLNRGRSVGYTF. CDR3 nucleotide sequence: TGTGCCAGCCTCAACAGGGGGCGGTCGGTCGGCTACACCTTC.

This chain joins TRBV7-2 and TRBJ1-4, with a weak D call TRBD1 (6 bases). This CDR3 is 16 amino acids long. V dropped 3 bases and J dropped 0 bases, with 11 bases sitting between them. Germline values: CDR1 SGHTA, CDR2 FQGNSA. CDR3 nucleotide sequence: TGTGCCAGCAGCTTGGTCAGGGGATCAACTAATGAAAAACTGTTTTTT. Its translation: CASSLVRGSTNEKLFF.

This chain connects TRBV28 to TRBJ1-2; 10 bases match TRBD1. The CDR3 covers 16 residues. V trimming: 2 bases; J trimming: 0 bases; junction bases outside the gene matches: 3. Germline V gene data show CDR1 as MDHEN and CDR2 as SYDVKM. CDR3 DNA sequence: TGTGCCAGCAGTTTAGGGGGGACAGGGGCTAACTATGGCTACACCTTC. Encoded protein: CASSLGGTGANYGYTF.

The gene calls are TRBV19 and TRBJ2-5; 10 nucleotides match TRBD2. The V gene's germline CDR1 is LNHDA and CDR2 SQIVND (reference sequence). V shed 3 bases, J shed 3 bases, and the junction held 16 bases outside the gene matches. The CDR3 is 19 amino acids. As DNA, the CDR3 is TGTGCCAGTAGTATGAGATTTCCAGCGGGAGGGCCAATCGAAGAGACCCAGTACTTC. Translating it yields CASSMRFPAGGPIEETQYF. The full variable domain, in which reference TRBV19 and TRBJ2-5 provide the parts outside the CDR3, is DGGITQSPKYLFRKEGQNVTLSCEQNLNHDAMYWYRQDPGQGLRLIYYSQIVNDFQKGDIAEGYSVSREKKESFPLTVTSAQKNPTAFYLCASSMRFPAGGPIEETQYFGPGTRLLVL.

This clone was recorded once. The chain recombines TRBV18 with TRBJ2-7; D ambiguous. The CDR3 length is 17 residues. Germline values: CDR1 KGHSH, CDR2 LQKENI. Trimming stripped 2 bases from V and 0 bases from J, with 17 bases between. This chain's CDR3 is CASSPAAPTSPSYEQYF. DNA of the CDR3: TGTGCCAGCTCACCAGCCGCCCCGACATCGCCCTCCTACGAGCAGTACTTC.

This rearrangement joins TRBV4-3 to TRBJ1-2, with 7 bases aligning to TRBD1. This CDR3 is built from 17 residues. Germline CDR1 reads LGHNA; CDR2 reads YSLEER. V lost 0 bases and J lost 5; bases outside the gene matches: 12. The CDR3 DNA reads TGCGCCAGCAGCCAAGAGACAGGGACATTAGGCCGTTATGGCTACACCTTC. Protein product: CASSQETGTLGRYGYTF.

The rearrangement joins TRBV5-4 to TRBJ2-7; tentatively, D is TRBD2 (6 bases). The CDR3 sequence is 14 residues long. CDR1 is SGHNT and CDR2 is YYREEE in the germline V gene (reference sequence). Trimming shortened V by 0 bases and J by 4 bases, and 11 bases separated the two germline ends. CDR3 nucleotide sequence: TGTGCCAGCAGCTTGGGGACTATTGCATACGAGCAGTACTTC. Translation gives CASSLGTIAYEQYF.

In this sample, this clone is medium-sized (0.01 to 0.1%). The rearrangement uses TRBV4-2 and TRBJ2-6, with 7 nucleotides matching TRBD2. Trimming removed 0 bases from V and 3 bases from J; junction bases left unmatched: 2. CDR1 and CDR2 (germline): LGHNA, YNFKEQ. The CDR3 consists of 16 residues. CDR3 in amino acids: CASSQDRTSGANVLTF. The CDR3 nucleotides are TGTGCCAGCAGCCAAGATAGGACTAGTGGGGCCAACGTCCTGACTTTC.

The genes are TRBV6-6 and TRBJ2-5; 8 bases line up with TRBD2. Germline values: CDR1 MNHNY, CDR2 SVGAGI (reference sequence). V shed 5 bases, J shed 7 bases, and the junction held 9 bases outside the gene matches. The CDR3 contains 14 residues. Here the CDR3 reads CASSPGTRRGTQYF. The CDR3 DNA reads TGTGCCAGCAGTCCCGGGACTAGAAGGGGGACCCAGTACTTC.

The rearrangement joins TRBV9 to TRBJ1-1; D call uncertain. CDR1 and CDR2 from the germline V gene are SGDLS and YYNGEE. The CDR3 covers 15 residues. The ends were cut back, 0 bases at V and 1 base at J, with 10 bases in the middle. DNA of the CDR3: TGTGCCAGCAGCGTAGACGGAGGCACGAACACTGAAGCTTTCTTT. It is translated as CASSVDGGTNTEAFF.

This clone has a single count. The rearrangement uses TRBV2 and TRBJ1-5; D ambiguous. CDR1 is SNHLY and CDR2 is FYNNEI in the germline V gene. V was clipped by 4 bases and J by 4 bases, with 5 bases between them. There are 12 residues in the CDR3. CDR3 region: CASSGDNQPQHF. The DNA for the CDR3 is TGTGCCAGCAGTGGAGATAATCAGCCCCAGCATTTT.

The chain combines TRBV6-5 with TRBJ1-1, with D possibly TRBD1 on 6 matching bases. V lost 5 bases to trimming and J lost 4 bases, with 14 bases between them. The length of the CDR3 is 14 residues. Germline V lookup: CDR1 MNHEY, CDR2 SVGAGI. The CDR3 loop is CASSRTTGSTEAFF. CDR3 bases: TGTGCCAGCAGTCGCACCACAGGGAGCACTGAAGCTTTCTTT.

In this sample, this clone turned up once. This chain links TRBV6-2 or TRBV6-3 with TRBJ2-4; D not certain. Deletions cut 4 bases from V and 7 bases from J, with 20 bases between. The CDR3 is 16 amino acids. From germline, CDR1 is MNHEY and CDR2 SVGEGT. Written as DNA, the CDR3 is TGTGCCAGCAGTTCCCCCCCGTCGGTCTCACGGAACATTCAGTACTTC. Translated: CASSSPPSVSRNIQYF.

In regard to this clone: The same CDR3 arises from other DNA sequences in this sample as well. The V gene is TRBV19, the J gene TRBJ1-2, with 11 bases aligning to TRBD1. Trimming removed 3 bases from V and 4 bases from J; junction bases left unmatched: 4. CDR3 length equals 15 residues. The germline CDR1 and CDR2 sequences are LNHDA and SQIVND (reference sequence). The CDR3 DNA sequence: TGTGCCAGTAGTATCGCCGGGACAGGGGGCTATGGCTACACCTTC. Translated, it gives CASSIAGTGGYGYTF. Filled out from reference TRBV19 and TRBJ1-2, the complete variable domain reads DGGITQSPKYLFRKEGQNVTLSCEQNLNHDAMYWYRQDPGQGLRLIYYSQIVNDFQKGDIAEGYSVSREKKESFPLTVTSAQKNPTAFYLCASSIAGTGGYGYTFGSGTRLTVV.

J is TRBJ2-3 and V is TRBV24-1, with 7 bases identical to TRBD2. CDR3 length: 13 residues. In germline, CDR1 is KGHDR, CDR2 SFDVKD. After removal of 8 bases from V and 4 bases from J, the junction contained 5 bases not matched to a gene. Written as DNA, the CDR3 is TGTGCCACCAAGGCCAGCGGGGCAGATACGCAGTATTTT. Translated: CATKASGADTQYF.

V gene TRBV5-1 combines with J gene TRBJ2-7; TRBD1 matches 7 bases. The CDR3 loop spans 13 amino acids. Looked up from germline, CDR1 is SGHRS and CDR2 is YFSETQ. Losses at the gene ends were 3 bases for V and 2 bases for J; bases not matched to a gene: 2. The CDR3 sequence: CASSWTGTYEQYF. The CDR3 coding sequence is TGCGCCAGCAGCTGGACAGGCACCTACGAGCAGTACTTC.

The chain uses TRBV24-1 and TRBJ2-2; 7 bases agree with TRBD1. The CDR3 contains 15 residues. The V and J ends lost 2 bases and 4 bases, in that order; junction bases with no gene match: 3. CDR1 is KGHDR and CDR2 is SFDVKD in the germline V gene. CDR3 DNA sequence: TGTGCCACCAGTGATTCCCGACAGGGCACCGGGGAGCTGTTTTTT. This translates into CATSDSRQGTGELFF.

The chain has TRBV11-2 and TRBJ2-4, with 7 bases aligning to TRBD2. Germline CDR1 and CDR2: SGHAT and FQNNGV. This CDR3 is 16 amino acids long. V shed 5 bases, J shed 0 bases, and the junction held 7 bases outside the gene matches. Here the CDR3 reads CASSTRLAIAKNIQYF. The CDR3 bases are TGTGCCAGCAGCACACGACTAGCAATAGCCAAAAACATTCAGTACTTC.